The 16 T cell receptor beta chains in this list originate from one sample, sequenced in a study of Graves' ophthalmopathy and Graves' hyperthyroidism. RNA transcripts provided the template for amplifying TCR beta CDR3 regions. Investigators did first-round RT-PCR with HTBI primers, then second-round multiplex PCR. TCRdb processed the multiplex PCR reads anew with MiXCR; each CDR3 protein has one entry. In the table there are a few hundred thousand distinct CDR3 sequences, about 17% of which are singletons. Sequenced material: peripheral blood. The receptors come from an adult woman with stable Graves' hyperthyroidism.

This clonotype occurred many times. The chain has TRBV11-2 and TRBJ2-7, with 9 bases identical to TRBD2. The CDR3 contains 12 residues. Per germline, CDR1 SGHAT and CDR2 FQNNGV. The V segment lost 8 bases and the J segment 5 bases; nucleotides outside the gene matches: 4. The CDR3, as DNA: TGTGCCAGCCGCCTAGCGGGACACGAGCAGTACTTC. This codes for CASRLAGHEQYF.

This clonotype was detected ten times or more. The chain employs TRBV28 and TRBJ1-3; D possibly corresponds to TRBD1 (5 bases). The germline V and J ends were trimmed by 2 bases and 4 bases, with 12 bases remaining between them. The CDR3 covers 15 residues. Germline V gene sequence: CDR1 MDHEN, CDR2 SYDVKM. CDR3 protein: CASSLLSGTGNTIYF. CDR3 DNA sequence: TGTGCCAGCAGTTTACTTAGCGGGACGGGAAACACCATATATTTT.

This clonotype was recorded at least ten times. The rearrangement links TRBV2 to TRBJ1-6; the D is unclear. Trimming took off 2 bases at V and 7 bases at J, with 12 bases between the two ends. Germline CDR1 is SNHLY and CDR2 is FYNNEI. CDR3 length: 15 amino acids. The DNA for the CDR3 is TGTGCCAGCAGTGAAACGACATCGGGGAATTCACCCCTCCACTTT. Encoded protein: CASSETTSGNSPLHF.

This clonotype was seen many times. The chain uses TRBV5-5 and TRBJ1-2, with D uncertain. Trimming cost V 2 bases and J 2 bases, with 10 bases left between them. The germline CDR1 and CDR2 sequences are SGHKS and YYEKEE (reference sequence). The CDR3 consists of 14 residues. The CDR3 region is CASSLALLNYGYTF. The CDR3 nucleotides are TGTGCCAGCAGCTTAGCCCTTTTAAACTATGGCTACACCTTC.

This clonotype was seen many times. V and J are TRBV27 and TRBJ1-2; 9 bases line up with TRBD1. This CDR3 region has 13 residues. Unmatched junction bases numbered 6, after V lost 4 bases and J lost 9 bases. Germline V gene sequence: CDR1 MNHEY, CDR2 SMNVEV (reference sequence). Here the CDR3 DNA reads TGTGCCAGCAGTTCGCTCGGACAGGGGCGCTACACCTTC. It codes for CASSSLGQGRYTF.

This clonotype was counted at least ten times. DNA of the CDR3: TGTGCCAGCAGCAAAGTTGGCAGCTACACCTTC. This codes for CASSKVGSYTF. The chain uses TRBV11-2 and TRBJ1-2; no firm D call. Trimming took off 5 bases at V and 9 bases at J, with 10 bases between the two ends. Germline loops: CDR1 SGHAT, CDR2 FQNNGV. CDR3 length equals 11 residues.

This chain connects TRBV19 to TRBJ2-7; perhaps D is TRBD1 or TRBD2 (6 bases each). Germline values: CDR1 LNHDA, CDR2 SQIVND (reference sequence). This CDR3 comprises 16 residues. The ends were cut back, 3 bases at V and 3 bases at J, with 18 bases in the middle. The CDR3 protein is CASSMGGSNPFYEQYF. In DNA, the CDR3 is TGTGCCAGTAGTATGGGGGGCAGCAACCCATTCTACGAGCAGTACTTC.

In regard to this clonotype: A junction end diverges from the germline sequence, so it may reflect a read error. The chain links TRBV25-1 to TRBJ2-3; 8 bases match TRBD2. This CDR3 is built from 14 residues. Germline CDR1 and CDR2: MGHDK and SYGVNS. CDR3 sequence (DNA): TGTGCCAGCGCAAGCGGGAGCGGAGCAGATTCGCAGTATTTT. Its protein is CASASGSGADSQYF.

Only a few counts were recorded for this clonotype. The chain carries TRBV13 and TRBJ2-1; TRBD2 matches at 8 bases. CDR3 length: 18 residues. Germline lookup yields CDR1 PRHDT and CDR2 FYEKMQ (reference sequence). The V and J ends lost 1 base and 0 bases, in that order; junction bases with no gene match: 8. The chain's CDR3 is CASSLASGRLSSYNEQFF. As DNA, the CDR3 is TGTGCCAGCAGCTTAGCTAGCGGGCGTTTAAGCTCCTACAATGAGCAGTTCTTC.

This clonotype was detected many times. V is TRBV3-1 and J is TRBJ1-1, with 7 bases identical to TRBD1. This CDR3 spans 15 amino acids. Germline loops: CDR1 LGHDT, CDR2 YNNKEL (reference sequence). With 4 bases clipped from V and 7 bases from J, the junction kept 12 bases outside the gene matches. The CDR3 nucleotides are TGTGCCAGCAGCCTCGAACAGGGGATTGTTAGTGAAGCTTTCTTT. This sequence encodes CASSLEQGIVSEAFF.

This clonotype was seen ten or more times. The chain couples TRBV7-9 to TRBJ2-7; 7 nucleotides agree with TRBD1. The CDR3 is 15 residues long. CDR1 SEHNR and CDR2 FQNEAQ come from the germline V gene (reference sequence). Trimming cost V 5 bases and J 0 bases; bases outside gene matches: 7. DNA of the CDR3: TGTGCCAGCAGCGCAACCCGGGACAGCTCCTACGAGCAGTACTTC. This encodes CASSATRDSSYEQYF.

This clonotype was counted many times. The chain uses TRBV6-1 and TRBJ2-2; D is uncertain. Germline V gives CDR1 MNHNS, CDR2 SASEGT. V shed 8 bases and J shed 3 bases, with 16 bases lying between them. CDR3 size: 15 residues. CDR3 nucleotide sequence: TGTGCCAGCCTAAGCGAGGCAGGAGACACCGGGGAGCTGTTTTTT. Encoded protein: CASLSEAGDTGELFF.

The chain couples TRBV15 to TRBJ1-2; D call uncertain. CDR3 length: 13 residues. Germline CDR1 and CDR2: LNHNV and YYDKDF (reference sequence). The V end was cut by 2 bases, the J end by 8 bases, with 12 bases between. The CDR3 region has the DNA TGTGCCACCAGCAGACCTTCACTCGGAGGCTACACCTTC. This encodes CATSRPSLGGYTF.

This clonotype has ten or more counts. The rearrangement joins TRBV7-2 to TRBJ2-7; 13 bases are shared with TRBD2. The CDR3 is 15 residues long. The germline gives CDR1 SGHTA, CDR2 FQGNSA. V lost 4 bases and J lost 6; bases outside the gene matches: 6. CDR3 sequence: CASSSGTSGMGEQYF. In DNA form, the CDR3 reads TGTGCCAGCAGCTCAGGGACTAGCGGGATGGGCGAGCAGTACTTC.

Ten or more counts support this clonotype. The chain links TRBV2 to TRBJ2-7; TRBD2 matches at 12 bases. The CDR3 loop spans 16 amino acids. Germline V gene lookup returns CDR1 SNHLY and CDR2 FYNNEI. V lost 1 base to trimming and J lost 1 base; unmatched junction nucleotides: 2. The CDR3 loop reads CASSEGLAGVSYEQYF. As DNA, the CDR3 is TGTGCCAGCAGTGAAGGACTAGCGGGAGTATCCTACGAGCAGTACTTC.

This clonotype was seen ten or more times. The V gene is TRBV28, the J gene TRBJ2-5, with TRBD2 as a possible D gene (6 bases). The CDR3 has 13 amino acids. The V gene's germline CDR1 is MDHEN and CDR2 SYDVKM. V was pared by 3 bases and J by 6 bases, with 11 bases between. The CDR3 nucleotides read TGTGCCAGCAGTTTCCAAGGGAGGCAGACCCAGTACTTC. Translating gives CASSFQGRQTQYF.